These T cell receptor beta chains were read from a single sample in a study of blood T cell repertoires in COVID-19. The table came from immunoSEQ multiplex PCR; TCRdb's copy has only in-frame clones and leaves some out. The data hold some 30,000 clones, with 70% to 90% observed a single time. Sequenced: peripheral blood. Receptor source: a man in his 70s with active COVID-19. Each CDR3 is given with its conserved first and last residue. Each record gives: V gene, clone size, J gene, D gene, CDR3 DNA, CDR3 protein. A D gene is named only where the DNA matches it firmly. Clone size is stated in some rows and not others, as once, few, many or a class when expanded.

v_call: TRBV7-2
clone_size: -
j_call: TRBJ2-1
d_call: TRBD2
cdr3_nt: TGTGCCAGCAGCTCCACAGTTGCGGGAGGGCCCGCGGAGCAGTTCTTC
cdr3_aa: CASSSTVAGGPAEQFF

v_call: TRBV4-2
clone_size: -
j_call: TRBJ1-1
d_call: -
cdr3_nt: TGTGCCAGCAGCCTCAACGGGGTGGACACTGAAGCTTTCTTT
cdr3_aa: CASSLNGVDTEAFF

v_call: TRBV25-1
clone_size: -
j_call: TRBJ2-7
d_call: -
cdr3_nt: TGTGCCAGCAGGGAGACCGGGACTTCCTCCGAGCAGTACTTC
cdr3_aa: CASRETGTSSEQYF

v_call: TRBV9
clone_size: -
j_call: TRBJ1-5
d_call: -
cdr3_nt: TGTGCCAGCAGCGGGCGGAGTGGTCAGCCCCAGCATTTT
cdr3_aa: CASSGRSGQPQHF

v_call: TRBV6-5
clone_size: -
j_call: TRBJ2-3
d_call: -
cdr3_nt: TGTGCCAGCGGGCAGGGGATGAACACAGATACGCAGTATTTT
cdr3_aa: CASGQGMNTDTQYF

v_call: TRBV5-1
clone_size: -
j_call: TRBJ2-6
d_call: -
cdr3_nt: TGCGCCAGCAGCTGGGCCAGGTGGCGTATAGACTCTGGGGCCAACGTCCTGACTTTC
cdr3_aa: CASSWARWRIDSGANVLTF

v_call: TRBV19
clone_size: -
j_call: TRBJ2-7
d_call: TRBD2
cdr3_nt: TGTGCCAGTACGCGGGAGGGTTCCTACGAGCAGTACTTC
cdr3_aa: CASTREGSYEQYF

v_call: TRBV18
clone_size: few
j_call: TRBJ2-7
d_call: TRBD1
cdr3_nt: TGTGCCAGCTCACCAGGACCGGGACAGGGTGTATACGAGCAGTACTTC
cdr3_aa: CASSPGPGQGVYEQYF

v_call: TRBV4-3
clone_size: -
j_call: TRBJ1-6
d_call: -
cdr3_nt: TGCGCCAGCAGCCAAGACGAGAGTAATTCACCCCTCCACTTT
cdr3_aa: CASSQDESNSPLHF

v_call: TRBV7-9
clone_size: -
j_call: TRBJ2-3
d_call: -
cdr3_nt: TGTGCCAGCAGCGCGACAGATACGCAGTATTTT
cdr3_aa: CASSATDTQYF

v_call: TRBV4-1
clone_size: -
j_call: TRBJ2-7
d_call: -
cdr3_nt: TGCGCCAGCAGCCAGCAGCGGACCGGAACAGCCTACGAGCAGTACTTC
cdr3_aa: CASSQQRTGTAYEQYF

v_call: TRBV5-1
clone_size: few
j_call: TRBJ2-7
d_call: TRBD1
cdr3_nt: TGCGCCAGCAGCTTGTATCCGGGACAGGGGAGTGGTTACGAGCAGTACTTC
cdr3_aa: CASSLYPGQGSGYEQYF

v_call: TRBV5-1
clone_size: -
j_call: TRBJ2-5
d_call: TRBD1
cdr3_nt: TGCGCCAGCAGCCCTGTAACAGGGGTCGAGACCCAGTACTTC
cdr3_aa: CASSPVTGVETQYF

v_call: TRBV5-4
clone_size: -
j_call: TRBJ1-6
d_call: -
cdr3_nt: TGTGCCAGCAGCTTGCGGCAGGGTGGTTCACCCCTCCACTTT
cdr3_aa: CASSLRQGGSPLHF

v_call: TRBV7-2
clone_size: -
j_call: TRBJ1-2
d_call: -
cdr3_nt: TGTGCCAGCAGCTTAGATTCATTGGGGGCAGGCTATGGCTACACCTTC
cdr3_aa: CASSLDSLGAGYGYTF

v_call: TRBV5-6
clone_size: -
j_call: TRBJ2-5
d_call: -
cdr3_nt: TGTGCCAGCAGCTGGGGGCTGAGTGCAGAGACCCAGTACTTC
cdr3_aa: CASSWGLSAETQYF

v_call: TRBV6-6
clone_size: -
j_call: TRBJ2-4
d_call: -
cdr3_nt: TGTGCCAGCAGTTACCAAACAGTGCTCAAAAACATTCAGTACTTC
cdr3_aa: CASSYQTVLKNIQYF

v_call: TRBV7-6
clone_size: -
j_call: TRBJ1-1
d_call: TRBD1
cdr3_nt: TGTGCCAGCAGCCTCCGGGGTCAGGGGGCGACTGAAGCTTTCTTT
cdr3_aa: CASSLRGQGATEAFF

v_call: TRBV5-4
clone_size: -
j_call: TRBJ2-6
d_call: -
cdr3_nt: TGTGCCAGCAGCCCACAGGGCCTCGGGGCCAACGTCCTGACTTTC
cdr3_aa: CASSPQGLGANVLTF

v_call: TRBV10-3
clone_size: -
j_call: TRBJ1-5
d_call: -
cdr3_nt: TGTGCCATCAGTGAGTCCCAGGGTCTCGGCAATCAGCCCCAGCATTTT
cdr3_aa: CAISESQGLGNQPQHF

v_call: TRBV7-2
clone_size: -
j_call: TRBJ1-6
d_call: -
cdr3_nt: TGTGCCAGCAGCTTAGCGGGAGGGGAAGGGTCACCCCTCCACTTT
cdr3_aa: CASSLAGGEGSPLHF

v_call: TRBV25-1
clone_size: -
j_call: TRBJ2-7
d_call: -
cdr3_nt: TGTGCCAGCACCTATCTTGACGAGCAGTACTTC
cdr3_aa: CASTYLDEQYF

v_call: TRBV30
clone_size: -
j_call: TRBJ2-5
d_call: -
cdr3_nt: TGTGCCTGGAGTGCCGGGTCGATGCTGGGCCAAGAGACCCAGTACTTC
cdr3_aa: CAWSAGSMLGQETQYF

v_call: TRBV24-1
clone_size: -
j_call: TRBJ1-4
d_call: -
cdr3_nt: TGTGCCACCAGTGATATAGAGGAAAAACTGTTTTTT
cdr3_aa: CATSDIEEKLFF

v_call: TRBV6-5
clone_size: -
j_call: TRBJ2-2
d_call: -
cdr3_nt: TGTGCCAGCAGGGAGTCTTTCCCCGGGGAGCTGTTTTTT
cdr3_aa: CASRESFPGELFF

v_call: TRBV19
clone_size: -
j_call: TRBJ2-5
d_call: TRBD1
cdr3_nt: TGTGCCAGTAGTATACTACCGGGACAGCCCGGCTGGGAGACCCAGTACTTC
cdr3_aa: CASSILPGQPGWETQYF

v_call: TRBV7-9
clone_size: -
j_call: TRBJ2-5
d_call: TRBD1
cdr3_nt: TGTGCCAGCAGCCCAACAGGGGGAGACCAAGAGACCCAGTACTTC
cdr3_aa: CASSPTGGDQETQYF

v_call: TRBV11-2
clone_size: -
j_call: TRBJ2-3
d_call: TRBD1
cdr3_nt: TGTGCCAGCAGCTCCACACAGGGGCGCACAGATACGCAGTATTTT
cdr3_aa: CASSSTQGRTDTQYF

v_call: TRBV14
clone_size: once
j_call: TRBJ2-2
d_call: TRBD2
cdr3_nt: TGTGCCAGCAGCCAAGATTCTCGCGGGAGGGAATTAACCGGGGAGCTGTTTTTT
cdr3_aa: CASSQDSRGRELTGELFF

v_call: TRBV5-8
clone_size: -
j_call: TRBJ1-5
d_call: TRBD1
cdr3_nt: TGTGCCAGCAGCTTGGCACAGGGGAGGATCAATCAGCCCCAGCATTTT
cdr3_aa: CASSLAQGRINQPQHF

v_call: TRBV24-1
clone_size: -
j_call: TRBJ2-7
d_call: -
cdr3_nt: TGTGCCACCAGTGATCGGGTCAGCTACGAGCAGTACTTC
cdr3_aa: CATSDRVSYEQYF

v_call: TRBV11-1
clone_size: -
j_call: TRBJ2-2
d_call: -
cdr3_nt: TGTGCCAGCAGCTTTGGCCAGGGAACCGGGGAGCTGTTTTTT
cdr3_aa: CASSFGQGTGELFF

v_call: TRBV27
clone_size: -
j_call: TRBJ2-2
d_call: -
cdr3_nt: TGTGCCAGCACACCGGGGGGCGCAGAGAACACCGGGGAGCTGTTTTTT
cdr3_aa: CASTPGGAENTGELFF

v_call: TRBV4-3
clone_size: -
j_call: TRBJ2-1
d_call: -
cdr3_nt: TGCGCCAGCAGCCAGCTACGACAGTCAGATTACAATGAGCAGTTCTTC
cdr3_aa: CASSQLRQSDYNEQFF

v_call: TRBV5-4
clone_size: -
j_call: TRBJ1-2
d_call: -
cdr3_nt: TGTGCCAGCAGCTTGGAGACAACCCCGCCGGCCACCTTC
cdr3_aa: CASSLETTPPATF

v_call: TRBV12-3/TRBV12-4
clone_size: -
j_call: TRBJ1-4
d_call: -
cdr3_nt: TGTGCCAGCAGTCCCCAGGGGACTGAAAAACTGTTTTTT
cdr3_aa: CASSPQGTEKLFF

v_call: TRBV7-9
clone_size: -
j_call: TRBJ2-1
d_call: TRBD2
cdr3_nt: TGTGCCAGCAGCTACCGAGCGGGAGGGGAGGATGAGCAGTTCTTC
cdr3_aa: CASSYRAGGEDEQFF

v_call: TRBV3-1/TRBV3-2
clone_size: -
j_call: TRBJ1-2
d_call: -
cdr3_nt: TGTGCCAGCAGCCAAACCAGGGTACACCACCACTTC
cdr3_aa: CASSQTRVHHHF

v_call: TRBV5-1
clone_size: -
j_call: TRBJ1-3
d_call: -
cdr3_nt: TGCGCCAGCAGCTCCCAGGGTGTAGCTGGAAACACCATATATTTT
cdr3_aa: CASSSQGVAGNTIYF

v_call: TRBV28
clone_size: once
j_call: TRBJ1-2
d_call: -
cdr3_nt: TGTGCTACCAGGCCGAACTATGGCTACACCTTC
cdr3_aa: CATRPNYGYTF

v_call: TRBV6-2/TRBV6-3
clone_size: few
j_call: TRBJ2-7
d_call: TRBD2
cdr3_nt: TGTGCCAGCAGTTCCACGACTAGCGGGAGGGCCTACGAGCAGTACTTC
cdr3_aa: CASSSTTSGRAYEQYF

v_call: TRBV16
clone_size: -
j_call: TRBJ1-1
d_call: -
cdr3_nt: TGTGCCAGCAGCCTTGGCAGGATGAACACTGAAGCTTTCTTT
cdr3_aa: CASSLGRMNTEAFF

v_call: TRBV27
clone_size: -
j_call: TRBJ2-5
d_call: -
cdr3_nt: TGTGCCATCCCTAGAACCCAGTACTTC
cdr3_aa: CAIPRTQYF

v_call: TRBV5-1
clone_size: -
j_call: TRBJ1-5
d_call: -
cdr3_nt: TGCGCCAGCAGCCCGCGGGGGGCTAGCAATCAGCCCCAGCATTTT
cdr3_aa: CASSPRGASNQPQHF

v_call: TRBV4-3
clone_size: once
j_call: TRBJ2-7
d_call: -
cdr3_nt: TGCGCCAGCAGCCAAGATGGCAGGGGGGACAGCTCCTACGAGCAGTACTTC
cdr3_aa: CASSQDGRGDSSYEQYF

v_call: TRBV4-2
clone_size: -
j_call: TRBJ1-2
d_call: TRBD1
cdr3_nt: TGTGCCAGCAGCCAAACTAACCGGGACAGGGGGCTGATCTCCTATGGCTACACCTTC
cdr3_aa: CASSQTNRDRGLISYGYTF

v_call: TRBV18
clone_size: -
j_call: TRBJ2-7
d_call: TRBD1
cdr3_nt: TGTGCCAGCCTTCCGGGACAGGGCTCCTACGAGCAGTACTTC
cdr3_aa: CASLPGQGSYEQYF

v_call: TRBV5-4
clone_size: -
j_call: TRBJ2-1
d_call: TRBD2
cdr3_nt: TGTGCCAGCAGCTTGGACTCGGGGGGGATCTACAATGAGCAGTTCTTC
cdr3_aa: CASSLDSGGIYNEQFF

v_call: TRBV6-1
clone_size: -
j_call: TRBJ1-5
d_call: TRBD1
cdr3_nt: TGTGCCAGCAGTGAAGCGCGGAACAGGGGAAATCAGCCCCAGCATTTT
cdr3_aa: CASSEARNRGNQPQHF

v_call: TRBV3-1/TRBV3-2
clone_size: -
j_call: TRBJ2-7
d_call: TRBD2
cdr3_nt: TGTGCCAGCAGCCAAGAGTCTATGACTAGCGGGGGATTCTACGAGCAGTACTTC
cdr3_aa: CASSQESMTSGGFYEQYF

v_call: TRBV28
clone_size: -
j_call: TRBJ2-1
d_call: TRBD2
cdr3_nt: TGTGCCAGCAGACCCGCCACCGGGACTAGCGGGAGTAATGAGCAGTTCTTC
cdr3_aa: CASRPATGTSGSNEQFF

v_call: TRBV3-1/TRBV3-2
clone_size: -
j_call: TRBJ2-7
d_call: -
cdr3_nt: TGTGCCAGCAGCCAAGTACAGGGGGGGAGCTACGAGCAGTACTTC
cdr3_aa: CASSQVQGGSYEQYF

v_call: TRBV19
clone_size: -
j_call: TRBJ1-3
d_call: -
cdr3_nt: TGTGCCAGTGGGGGCTCCGGAAACACCATATATTTT
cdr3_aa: CASGGSGNTIYF

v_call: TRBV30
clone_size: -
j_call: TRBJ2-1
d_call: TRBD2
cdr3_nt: TGTGCCTGGAGTATGGGAAGCGGGAGAACCTACAATGAGCAGTTCTTC
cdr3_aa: CAWSMGSGRTYNEQFF

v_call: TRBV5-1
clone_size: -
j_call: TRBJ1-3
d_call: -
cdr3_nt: TGCGCCAGCAGCTTTAGTGATGGTAGGAGCTCTGGAAACACCATATATTTT
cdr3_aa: CASSFSDGRSSGNTIYF